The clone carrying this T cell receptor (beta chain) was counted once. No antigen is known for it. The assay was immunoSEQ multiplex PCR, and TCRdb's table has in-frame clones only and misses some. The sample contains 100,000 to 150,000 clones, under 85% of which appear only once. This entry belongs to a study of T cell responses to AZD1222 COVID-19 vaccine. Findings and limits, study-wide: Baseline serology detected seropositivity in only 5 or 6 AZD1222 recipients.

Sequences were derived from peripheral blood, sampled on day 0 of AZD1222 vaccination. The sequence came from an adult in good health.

CDR3: CASSQVNRGGTEAFF. CDR3 sequence (DNA): TGTGCCAGCAGCCAAGTGAACAGGGGTGGCACTGAAGCTTTCTTT. The chain employs TRBV4-2 and TRBJ1-1, with 7 bases matching TRBD1. After removal of 1 base from V and 4 bases from J, the junction contained 6 bases not matched to a gene. Germline CDR1 LGHNA, CDR2 YNFKEQ. This CDR3 spans 15 amino acids.